This T cell receptor (beta chain) comes out of a study of T cells after yellow fever vaccination (dated by TCRdb to about 2019). Some background on the complete study: The SMART-Seq v4 Ultra Low Input RNA kit was used to prepare libraries from fractions with low cell numbers. The cohort comprised two healthy male donors, one aged 18 to 30 and one aged 30 to 40 years. Bulk TCR alpha and beta repertoires were sequenced longitudinally to track T-cell clones before and after primary and booster YFV17D yellow fever vaccination. Blood was drawn at multiple timepoints before and after primary and secondary immunization, with bulk PBMC replicates and cell subsets isolated.

In regard to this clonotype: There is no known antigen for this receptor. Nothing much larger sits one base from this clone, and base qualities are not available.

The treatment or condition label on this specimen signifies: live attenuated yellow fever vaccine strain. At each blood-draw timepoint, two biological replicates of bulk PBMCs were obtained. A standard Ficoll-Paque protocol was used to isolate PBMCs from peripheral blood. RNA was extracted with TriZol from bulk PBMCs, CD4 and CD8 fractions, and dextramer-positive and dextramer-negative fractions. From its cysteine to its phenylalanine, the CDR3 spans 17 amino acids. CDR3 DNA only is kept here, 51 bases in frame from base 1. CDR1 is given as DFQATT and CDR2 as SNEGSKA, both from the germline V gene (reference sequence). Deletion took 2 bases off V and 0 bases off J, with a span of 18 bases between the germline ends. Overall results and qualifications from the work: A small fraction of clonotypes showed up in both the CD4 and CD8 compartments, probably as a result of convergent recombination. Most clones expanded after primary vaccination (approximately 95% of CD4 and 88% of CD8) were re-detected after the booster, suggesting that broad memory maintenance occurred. FACS-sorted repertoires could contain abundant contaminating clonotypes from the bulk population, so computational filtering was required. Only a couple of donors were included in the study, so the extent to which the findings can be generalized is limited. Compared with the primary T-cell response, the secondary T-cell response was faster but weaker, reaching its peak on day 5 rather than on day 15.

TCR cDNA was synthesized by 5'RACE template switching, which introduced a universal primer site and unique molecular identifiers. Priming for cDNA synthesis came from both the TCR alpha and TCR beta constant segments. Library amplification used two PCR steps, and the second PCR step added sample barcodes and sequencing adapters. Sequencing of libraries was done on Illumina HiSeq 2500 (2x100 bp) or NovaSeq (2x150 bp). Regarding the original processing steps: MIGEC was used to demultiplex reads and collapse the reads into UMI consensus sequences, and MiXCR was used for V(D)J alignment. Vaccine-responding clonotypes were identified with edgeR using replicate PBMC samples, with FDR below 0.01 and a log2 fold change above 5 up to day 15 being required. Bulk clonotypes were assigned CD4 or CD8 identity according to which sequenced CD4 or CD8 repertoire held them at higher abundance. TCRdb's own reprocessing of the public reads used fastp at Q25 and MiXCR and kept productive beta chains. Rows with one shared CDR3 protein collapse into an entry with the most common genes and DNA. The V and J calls come from TCRdb's annotation, not from the publication. The sample records under 700,000 distinct CDR3 sequences, about 17% of which are singletons. In total, the top ten clones hold about 18% of the sample.

This material consisted of PBMCs, taken around 5 days after the first yellow fever vaccination. Recombination linked TRBV20-1 to TRBJ2-3; the D gene is possibly TRBD2, with 5 bases matching. The TCR was taken from a man between 18 and 35 years old who received the YFV17D yellow fever vaccine. In nucleotides, the sequence is TGCAGTGCTAGATTAGCGAGTGGAGACGGCAGCACAGATACGCAGTATTTT. It translates to CSARLASGDGSTDTQYF.